A single sample is the source of the 16 T cell receptor beta chains below, sequenced in a study of T cell responses to AZD1222 COVID-19 vaccine. Here immunoSEQ multiplex PCR was the method, and the copy in TCRdb shows in-frame clones only, minus some. Of roughly 99,000 clones listed, 70% to 90% are singletons. Material: peripheral blood, obtained 28 days after the second AZD1222 dose. Receptors originate from an adult who received the AZD1222 COVID-19 vaccine.

The chain carries TRBV7-9 and TRBJ1-3, with TRBD1 matching 10 bases. CDR1 and CDR2 (germline): SEHNR, FQNEAQ (reference sequence). CDR3 size: 16 residues. After removal of 5 bases from V and 0 bases from J, the junction contained 4 bases not matched to a gene. The CDR3 protein is CASSPGQGSSGNTIYF. The CDR3 coding sequence is TGTGCCAGCAGCCCGGGACAGGGGAGCTCTGGAAACACCATATATTTT.

The chain has TRBV4-3 and TRBJ1-2; unclear D gene. CDR1 and CDR2 (germline): LGHNA, YSLEER. Trimming cost V 4 bases and J 2 bases, with 14 bases left between them. The CDR3 runs to 15 residues. DNA of the CDR3: TGCGCCAGCAGCCCCAACCCCGGCCACAACTATGGCTACACCTTC. It is translated as CASSPNPGHNYGYTF.

V is TRBV6-2 or TRBV6-3 and J is TRBJ2-7; TRBD1 aligns across 12 bases. In germline, CDR1 is MNHEY, CDR2 SVGEGT. The CDR3 runs to 19 residues. V gave up 0 bases and J gave up 0 bases; unmatched junction bases: 9. This CDR3 reads CASSYSTGQGAVGSYEQYF. The CDR3 bases are TGTGCCAGCAGTTACTCCACGGGACAGGGGGCTGTTGGCTCCTACGAGCAGTACTTC.

In DNA, the CDR3 is TGTGCCAGCAGCTTGATGGGGCGCAGCACCGGGGAGCTGTTTTTT. This sequence encodes CASSLMGRSTGELFF. The chain joins TRBV7-2 to TRBJ2-2, with D possibly TRBD1 on 5 matching bases. Between the trimmed V and J ends, which lost 3 bases and 4 bases, there was a span of 12 bases. This CDR3 spans 15 amino acids. CDR1 SGHTA and CDR2 FQGNSA come from the germline V gene.

Only one count was recorded for this clone. The rearrangement uses TRBV27 and TRBJ2-7, with 8 bases fitting TRBD1. Germline loops: CDR1 MNHEY, CDR2 SMNVEV (reference sequence). V shed 0 bases and J 6 bases; nucleotides not matched to a gene: 4. CDR3 length: 14 amino acids. CDR3 region: CASSLSRTGREQYF. The CDR3 nucleotides are TGTGCCAGCAGTTTATCGCGGACAGGGCGCGAGCAGTACTTC.

This clone came up once. The J gene is TRBJ2-1, the V gene TRBV2, with D unresolved. Trimming shortened V by 5 bases and J by 0 bases, and 8 bases separated the two germline ends. Germline values: CDR1 SNHLY, CDR2 FYNNEI. CDR3 size: 14 residues. The CDR3 sequence: CASSLASSYNEQFF. As DNA, the CDR3 is TGTGCCAGCAGTCTCGCTAGCTCCTACAATGAGCAGTTCTTC.

CDR3 DNA: TGTGCCAGCAGCTTGGGTGGAGAAGAGACCCAGTACTTC. It specifies CASSLGGEETQYF. The V and J genes are TRBV5-5 and TRBJ2-5; the D is unclear. The CDR3 covers 13 residues. V shed 0 bases and J shed 3 bases, with 6 bases lying between them. The germline V gene encodes CDR1 SGHKS and CDR2 YYEKEE (reference sequence).

V and J are TRBV7-9 and TRBJ2-2; D is perhaps TRBD2 (6 bases). The germline V gene has CDR1 SEHNR and CDR2 FQNEAQ (reference sequence). Trimming took off 5 bases at V and 0 bases at J, with 10 bases between the two ends. CDR3 length: 15 amino acids. CDR3 in DNA: TGTGCCAGCAGCCGTGGCGGGGCGAACACCGGGGAGCTGTTTTTT. It specifies CASSRGGANTGELFF.

The chain joins TRBV28 to TRBJ1-1, with a weak D call TRBD1 (6 bases). V was trimmed by 5 bases and J by 0 bases, leaving 13 bases between them. The CDR3 length is 15 residues. In germline, CDR1 is MDHEN, CDR2 SYDVKM. CDR3 protein: CASSAGQSMNTEAFF. In DNA form, the CDR3 reads TGTGCCAGCAGTGCCGGACAGAGCATGAACACTGAAGCTTTCTTT. The full variable domain, its missing parts supplied by reference TRBV28 and TRBJ1-1, is DVKVTQSSRYLVKRTGEKVFLECVQDMDHENMFWYRQDPGLGLRLIYFSYDVKMKEKGDIPEGYSVSREKKERFSLILESASTNQTSMYLCASSAGQSMNTEAFFGQGTRLTVV.

J is TRBJ1-2 and V is TRBV7-9; D uncertain. The CDR3 extends over 13 amino acids. The ends were cut back, 1 base at V and 2 bases at J, with 5 bases in the middle. Germline CDR1 and CDR2: SEHNR and FQNEAQ (reference sequence). The CDR3 nucleotides are TGTGCCAGCAGCTTAGGTTTAAACTATGGCTACACCTTC. This sequence encodes CASSLGLNYGYTF.

The chain joins TRBV6-5 to TRBJ2-5, with D perhaps matching TRBD2 (5 bases). Trimming took off 4 bases at V and 4 bases at J, with 7 bases between the two ends. The CDR3 covers 12 residues. Germline V gene lookup returns CDR1 MNHEY and CDR2 SVGAGI. CDR3 sequence: CASSWGAETQYF. The CDR3 region has the DNA TGTGCCAGCAGTTGGGGAGCAGAGACCCAGTACTTC.

This chain links TRBV2 with TRBJ2-3; D is undetermined. The CDR3 loop spans 11 amino acids. Trimming pared 3 bases from V and 13 bases from J, leaving 11 bases between. CDR1 and CDR2 (germline): SNHLY, FYNNEI. The CDR3 here is CASSDSNTKYF. The CDR3, as DNA: TGTGCCAGCAGTGATTCGAACACGAAGTATTTT.

This chain joins TRBV28 and TRBJ1-1, with no clear D. This CDR3 has 14 residues. CDR1 and CDR2 (germline): MDHEN, SYDVKM. Between the trimmed V and J ends, which lost 7 bases and 5 bases, there was a span of 17 bases. Here the CDR3 reads CASKDFSPGTEAFF. The DNA for the CDR3 is TGTGCCAGCAAGGATTTTTCCCCCGGAACTGAAGCTTTCTTT. The full variable domain, rest sourced from reference TRBV28 and TRBJ1-1, is DVKVTQSSRYLVKRTGEKVFLECVQDMDHENMFWYRQDPGLGLRLIYFSYDVKMKEKGDIPEGYSVSREKKERFSLILESASTNQTSMYLCASKDFSPGTEAFFGQGTRLTVV.

This chain connects TRBV5-1 to TRBJ2-2; D perhaps matches TRBD1 (6 bases). In germline, CDR1 is SGHRS, CDR2 YFSETQ. This CDR3 region has 15 residues. Trimming pared 5 bases from V and 3 bases from J, leaving 14 bases between. The DNA for the CDR3 is TGCGCCAGCAGAAGAACGGGACAAGACACCGGGGAGCTGTTTTTT. It codes for CASRRTGQDTGELFF.

The V call is TRBV4-1, the J call TRBJ1-5; D remains ambiguous. The V and J ends lost 5 bases and 0 bases respectively, with 8 bases between them. From germline, CDR1 is MGHRA and CDR2 YSYEKL. The CDR3 has 14 amino acids. CDR3 DNA sequence: TGCGCCAGCAGCGAGGCTTATAGCAATCAGCCCCAGCATTTT. It is translated as CASSEAYSNQPQHF.

J is TRBJ2-7 and V is TRBV11-3; TRBD1 matches at 8 bases. CDR3 length: 15 amino acids. V lost 5 bases and J lost 0; bases outside the gene matches: 6. CDR1 is SGHNT and CDR2 is YENEEA in the germline V gene. CDR3 residues: CASSGGTGASYEQYF. In DNA, the CDR3 is TGTGCCAGCAGCGGAGGGACAGGCGCCTCCTACGAGCAGTACTTC.